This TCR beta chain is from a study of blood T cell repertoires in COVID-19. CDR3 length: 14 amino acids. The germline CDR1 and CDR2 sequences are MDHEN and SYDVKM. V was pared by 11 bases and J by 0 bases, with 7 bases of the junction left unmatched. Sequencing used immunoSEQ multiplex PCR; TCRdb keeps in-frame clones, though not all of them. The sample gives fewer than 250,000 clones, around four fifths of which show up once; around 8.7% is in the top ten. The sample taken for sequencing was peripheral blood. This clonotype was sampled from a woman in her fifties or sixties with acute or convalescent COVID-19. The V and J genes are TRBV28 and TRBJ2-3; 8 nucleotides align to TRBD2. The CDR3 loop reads CALGTSGSTDTQYF. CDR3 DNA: TGTGCCCTGGGAACTAGCGGAAGCACAGATACGCAGTATTTT.